The 12 T cell receptor beta chains below come from one sample, sequenced in a study of Graves' ophthalmopathy and Graves' hyperthyroidism. Amplification targeted the TCR beta CDR3 regions, with RNA transcripts as the source material. First-round RT-PCR with HTBI primers preceded a second-round multiplex PCR. TCRdb fed the multiplex PCR reads into MiXCR, producing one record per CDR3 protein. The sample carries over a million distinct CDR3 sequences, about 38% recorded once. The sequencing sample was made of peripheral blood or thyroid tissue (not recorded which). Receptors originate from an adult man with Graves' hyperthyroidism.

CDR3 sequence (DNA): TGTGCCAGTAGTAGAATCGGGACAGGGGGTAAGGTTGGTATAAACACTGAAGCTTTCTTT. Protein sequence: CASSRIGTGGKVGINTEAFF. The V call is TRBV19, the J call TRBJ1-1, with 11 bases lining up with TRBD1. This CDR3 spans 20 amino acids. Germline values: CDR1 LNHDA, CDR2 SQIVND (reference sequence). After removal of 4 bases from V and 2 bases from J, the junction contained 18 bases not matched to a gene.

The sample holds many counts of this clonotype. The chain has TRBV19 and TRBJ1-1; D gene uncertain. The germline gives CDR1 LNHDA, CDR2 SQIVND (reference sequence). This CDR3 has 15 residues. Trimming pared 4 bases from V and 0 bases from J, leaving 12 bases between. The CDR3: CASSTLREVNTEAFF. The DNA of the CDR3 is TGTGCCAGTAGTACCCTCAGAGAAGTGAACACTGAAGCTTTCTTT. The whole variable domain, remainder taken from reference TRBV19 and TRBJ1-1, is DGGITQSPKYLFRKEGQNVTLSCEQNLNHDAMYWYRQDPGQGLRLIYYSQIVNDFQKGDIAEGYSVSREKKESFPLTVTSAQKNPTAFYLCASSTLREVNTEAFFGQGTRLTVV.

The chain employs TRBV6-5 and TRBJ2-7, with TRBD1 matching over 7 bases. V trimming: 5 bases; J trimming: 4 bases; junction bases outside the gene matches: 8. The CDR3 is 14 amino acids. Germline CDR1 reads MNHEY; CDR2 reads SVGAGI. The CDR3 here is CASSVPTGSYEQYF. The CDR3 nucleotides are TGTGCCAGCAGTGTACCGACAGGGAGTTACGAGCAGTACTTC.

The V and J genes are TRBV2 and TRBJ2-7, with D perhaps TRBD2 (7 bases). V lost 5 bases, J lost 7 bases, and 18 bases lay in between. There are 14 residues in the CDR3. The germline V gene has CDR1 SNHLY and CDR2 FYNNEI. The CDR3 region is CASSRDGGPGEQYF. The CDR3 DNA sequence: TGTGCCAGCAGTCGGGACGGGGGGCCTGGGGAGCAGTACTTC.

This clonotype was seen once. The chain joins TRBV10-3 to TRBJ2-7, with 11 nucleotides matching TRBD1. The CDR3 contains 16 residues. The trim removed 10 bases at V and 4 bases at J, leaving 15 bases unmatched. Germline-derived CDR1 and CDR2 are ENHRY and SYGVKD. The CDR3 nucleotides are TGTGCCAGCACCGCCACCGGGACAGGGGGGGAATACGAGCAGTACTTC. Translation gives CASTATGTGGEYEQYF.

The rearrangement links TRBV12-3 or TRBV12-4 to TRBJ2-7; TRBD1 aligns across 9 bases. The J segment lost 5 bases and the V segment lost 5 bases, leaving 7 bases of the junction unmatched. This CDR3 has 14 amino acids. The CDR3 reads CASSPRTGVDEQYF. The CDR3 DNA is TGTGCCAGCAGTCCTCGGACAGGGGTCGACGAGCAGTACTTC.

This clonotype was observed once. This may stem from a read error, because a much larger clone lies one nucleotide away. The CDR3 sequence: CASSGPLLSGTHLVYGYNF. The CDR3, as DNA: TGTGCCAGCAGCGGTCCTCTCCTATCCGGGACCCATCTTGTCTATGGCTACAACTTC. The chain is built from TRBV9 and TRBJ1-2; D is perhaps TRBD1 (5 bases). The CDR3 is made up of 19 amino acids. Germline values: CDR1 SGDLS, CDR2 YYNGEE.

The table lists this clonotype with many counts. The chain recombines TRBV5-1 with TRBJ2-7; possibly TRBD1 for D (6 bases). Trimming cost V 9 bases and J 1 base, with 20 bases left between them. CDR1 SGHRS and CDR2 YFSETQ come from the germline V gene. The CDR3 runs 15 residues. The CDR3, as DNA: TGCGCCACGCAATTTACCGAGGACAGATCCTACGAGCAGTACTTC. Residues: CATQFTEDRSYEQYF.

This clonotype has a handful of counts. Mismatch with germline at one junction end may stem from a read error. The rearrangement uses TRBV4-3 and TRBJ1-4, with TRBD1 identical over 8 bases. Germline loops: CDR1 LGHNA, CDR2 YSLEER. This CDR3 region has 14 residues. DNA for the CDR3: TGCGCCAGCAGCCAAGTGGGTGAGGAGTGGGACAGGCATTTT. Translated: CASSQVGEEWDRHF.

This clonotype was detected ten times or more. This rearrangement joins TRBV19 to TRBJ1-1; weak D call: TRBD1 (6 bases). Trimming took off 9 bases at V and 1 base at J, with 15 bases between the two ends. This CDR3 is 14 amino acids long. Germline-derived CDR1 and CDR2 are LNHDA and SQIVND (reference sequence). CDR3 nucleotide sequence: TGTGCCAGCAGAGAGGACAGATGGAACACTGAAGCTTTCTTT. Its protein is CASREDRWNTEAFF.

This clonotype came up many times. The rearrangement links TRBV4-1 to TRBJ2-7; D is perhaps TRBD1 or TRBD2 (5 bases each). Deletions cut 4 bases from V and 3 bases from J, with 10 bases between. The CDR3 length is 13 residues. Germline assignment: CDR1 MGHRA and CDR2 YSYEKL. The CDR3: CASSPGPNYEQYF. CDR3 nucleotide sequence: TGCGCCAGCAGCCCGGGGCCGAACTACGAGCAGTACTTC.

This clonotype occurred a few times. The genes are TRBV24-1 and TRBJ2-6; TRBD1 is a possible D gene (6 bases). With 4 bases removed from V and 0 bases from J, the gap between germline ends came to 15 bases. Looked up from germline, CDR1 is KGHDR and CDR2 is SFDVKD. The CDR3 loop spans 18 amino acids. Here the CDR3 DNA reads TGTGCCACCAGTGAGTCCACAGGGATAAGCTCTGGGGCCAACGTCCTGACTTTC. Translation gives CATSESTGISSGANVLTF.